One sample yielded the 15 T cell receptor beta chains listed below, sequenced in a study of OX40 agonist ivuxolimab in advanced cancers. Measured with immunoSEQ multiplex PCR; TCRdb has only the in-frame clones, and not every one. The table shows over 100,000 clones, with 90% occurring only once. This specimen consisted of CD4+ or CD8+ T cells sorted from blood, obtained in a trial of the OX40 agonist ivuxolimab. Receptors originate from an adult with an advanced solid tumor such as melanoma, head and neck, liver or kidney cancer.

The rearrangement links TRBV6-8 to TRBJ1-2, with a tentative D call TRBD1 (6 bases). CDR1 is MNHGY and CDR2 is SAAAGT in the germline V gene. Between the trimmed V and J ends, which lost 7 bases and 6 bases, there was a span of 24 bases. The CDR3 contains 16 residues. CDR3 bases: TGTGCCAGCATCCCCGTCCCCAGGGGCGACAGTAATGGCTACACCTTC. Translated, it gives CASIPVPRGDSNGYTF.

The chain carries TRBV27 and TRBJ2-3; 12 bases line up with TRBD2. This CDR3 is built from 15 residues. Per germline, CDR1 MNHEY and CDR2 SMNVEV (reference sequence). Trimming took 6 bases from V and 6 from J; bases not matched to a gene: 7. As DNA, the CDR3 is TGTGCCAGCAGGGAGAGGACTAGCGGGACGGATACGCAGTATTTT. Translated: CASRERTSGTDTQYF.

This clone turned up a few times. The rearrangement joins TRBV28 to TRBJ2-3; 10 bases fit TRBD2. The CDR3 spans 15 residues. V was clipped by 4 bases and J by 6 bases; unmatched bases: 7. Germline V gives CDR1 MDHEN, CDR2 SYDVKM. The CDR3 DNA follows: TGTGCCAGCAGTTCAGTAGCGGGAGGAACGGATACGCAGTATTTT. Protein: CASSSVAGGTDTQYF.

The chain couples TRBV29-1 to TRBJ2-1, with D possibly matching TRBD1 (5 bases). In germline, CDR1 is SQVTM, CDR2 ANQGSEA. This CDR3 spans 12 amino acids. Trimming took 3 bases from V and 6 from J, leaving 9 bases between them. CDR3: CSVDAGRNEQFF. Written as DNA, the CDR3 is TGCAGCGTTGACGCAGGGCGCAATGAGCAGTTCTTC.

This clone was observed a few times. V gene TRBV10-2 combines with J gene TRBJ2-2; possibly TRBD1 for D (6 bases). The germline gives CDR1 WSHSY, CDR2 SAAADI. CDR3 length: 13 residues. V was cut by 5 bases and J by 5 bases, with 9 bases left in between. The CDR3 DNA reads as TGCGCCAGCAGTAATCAGGGGACCGGGGAGCTGTTTTTT. It yields the protein CASSNQGTGELFF.

V is TRBV4-1 and J is TRBJ2-1; 11 bases map to TRBD1. The CDR3 sequence is 17 residues long. J gave up 10 bases and V 1 base, and 12 bases lay outside the gene matches. Germline CDR1 is MGHRA and CDR2 is YSYEKL. CDR3 coding DNA: TGCGCCAGCAGCCAAGGACGAGGGACAGGGGGTTTGGCGGAGCAGTTCTTC. This encodes CASSQGRGTGGLAEQFF.

This chain uses TRBV9 with TRBJ2-7; D perhaps matches TRBD1 (5 bases). Germline V lookup: CDR1 SGDLS, CDR2 YYNGEE. The CDR3 contains 15 residues. V lost 0 bases to trimming and J lost 3 bases, with 13 bases between them. The CDR3 region is CASSVAVGRDYEQYF. The DNA of the CDR3 is TGTGCCAGCAGCGTAGCAGTGGGCAGGGACTACGAGCAGTACTTC. The whole variable domain, remainder taken from reference TRBV9 and TRBJ2-7, is DSGVTQTPKHLITATGQRVTLRCSPRSGDLSVYWYQQSLDQGLQFLIQYYNGEERAKGNILERFSAQQFPDLHSELNLSSLELGDSALYFCASSVAVGRDYEQYFGPGTRLTVT.

The V and J genes are TRBV6-6 and TRBJ2-5; D might be TRBD1 (6 bases). V lost 7 bases and J 12 bases, leaving 18 bases between the germline ends. The CDR3 consists of 12 residues. CDR1 MNHNY and CDR2 SVGAGI come from the germline V gene (reference sequence). The CDR3 is CASTGPATGEYF. The CDR3 region has the DNA TGTGCCAGCACCGGACCGGCGACAGGAGAGTACTTC.

This clone was recorded a few times. The gene calls are TRBV7-9 and TRBJ1-1; TRBD1 might be the D (6 bases). The germline V gene encodes CDR1 SEHNR and CDR2 FQNEAQ (reference sequence). V dropped 4 bases and J dropped 1 base, with 19 bases sitting between them. The CDR3 sequence is 17 residues long. CDR3 residues: CASSSPPNRESNTEAFF. Written as DNA, the CDR3 is TGTGCCAGCAGCTCTCCACCAAACAGGGAATCGAACACTGAAGCTTTCTTT.

This clone occurred a few times. This chain uses TRBV28 with TRBJ1-4; D ambiguous. The CDR3 totals 13 residues. The V and J ends lost 5 bases and 5 bases respectively, with 9 bases between them. Germline lookup yields CDR1 MDHEN and CDR2 SYDVKM. Here the CDR3 reads CASSPGFNEKLFF. The CDR3 region has the DNA TGTGCCAGCAGTCCGGGGTTCAATGAAAAACTGTTTTTT.

The gene calls are TRBV28 and TRBJ2-5, with 11 bases fitting TRBD2. The CDR3 length is 15 residues. Per the germline V gene, CDR1 is MDHEN and CDR2 is SYDVKM. Trimming at V came to 5 bases and at J to 5 bases, leaving 7 bases not matched to a gene. DNA of the CDR3: TGTGCCAGCAGTACCCGACTAGCGGGACGGGAGACCCAGTACTTC. Amino acid sequence: CASSTRLAGRETQYF. The variable domain in full, with the rest retrieved from reference TRBV28 and TRBJ2-5, is DVKVTQSSRYLVKRTGEKVFLECVQDMDHENMFWYRQDPGLGLRLIYFSYDVKMKEKGDIPEGYSVSREKKERFSLILESASTNQTSMYLCASSTRLAGRETQYFGPGTRLLVL.

The chain employs TRBV7-8 and TRBJ2-3; possibly TRBD2 for D (5 bases). Trimming removed 4 bases at V and 0 bases at J, with 14 bases between. The CDR3 totals 16 residues. CDR1 and CDR2 from the germline V gene are SGHVS and FQNEAQ. The CDR3 loop is CASSYAGASSTDTQYF. The DNA for the CDR3 is TGTGCCAGCAGCTATGCGGGCGCCTCTAGCACAGATACGCAGTATTTT.

The J gene is TRBJ1-3, the V gene TRBV19; possibly TRBD1 for D (6 bases). Germline V lookup: CDR1 LNHDA, CDR2 SQIVND (reference sequence). The CDR3 is 16 amino acids. Trimming removed 3 bases from V and 3 bases from J, with 15 bases in between. The DNA for the CDR3 is TGTGCCAGTAGTATGGATTTGGCAGGGGTTGGAAACACCATATATTTT. Amino acid sequence: CASSMDLAGVGNTIYF.

The chain links TRBV19 to TRBJ1-3; D is undetermined. The CDR3 consists of 13 residues. CDR1 and CDR2 from the germline V gene are LNHDA and SQIVND (reference sequence). V was clipped by 5 bases and J by 4 bases, with 9 bases between them. CDR3 nucleotide sequence: TGTGCCAGTAGTCAAGACTGGGGAAACACCATATATTTT. This codes for CASSQDWGNTIYF.

The V gene is TRBV30, the J gene TRBJ1-1, with 7 bases matching TRBD1. Germline CDR1 GTSNPN, CDR2 SVGIG (reference sequence). With V trimmed by 3 bases and J by 1 base, 11 bases remained unmatched. The CDR3 has 16 residues. CDR3 coding DNA: TGTGCCTGGAGGCCGGACAGGCGAGGAGGGAACACTGAAGCTTTCTTT. Encoded protein: CAWRPDRRGGNTEAFF.